The source of this T cell receptor beta chain is a study of yellow fever vaccine responses in identical twins. As for this clonotype: Its antigen is not known.

Germline-derived CDR1 and CDR2 are SNHLY and FYNNEI. The CDR3 is 14 amino acids. Trimming pared 0 bases from V and 0 bases from J, leaving 6 bases between. Points from the study as a whole: Twins' vaccine T cell responses reportedly seemed partly convergent and partly personalized.

TCRdb itself ran the RT-PCR reads through MiXCR, one entry per CDR3 protein. In the table there are around 6,600 distinct CDR3 sequences, approximately 86% of which are singletons. The starting material was T cells from blood (PBMCs), unsorted or a sorted subset (not recorded which), obtained before or after yellow fever vaccination (not recorded which). The chain couples TRBV2 to TRBJ2-7; no firm D call. The TCR originated in a woman under 30 who received the yellow fever vaccine. CDR3 nucleotide sequence: TGTGCCAGCAGTGAAGCTTCACGCTCCTACGAGCAGTACTTC. This translates into CASSEASRSYEQYF.